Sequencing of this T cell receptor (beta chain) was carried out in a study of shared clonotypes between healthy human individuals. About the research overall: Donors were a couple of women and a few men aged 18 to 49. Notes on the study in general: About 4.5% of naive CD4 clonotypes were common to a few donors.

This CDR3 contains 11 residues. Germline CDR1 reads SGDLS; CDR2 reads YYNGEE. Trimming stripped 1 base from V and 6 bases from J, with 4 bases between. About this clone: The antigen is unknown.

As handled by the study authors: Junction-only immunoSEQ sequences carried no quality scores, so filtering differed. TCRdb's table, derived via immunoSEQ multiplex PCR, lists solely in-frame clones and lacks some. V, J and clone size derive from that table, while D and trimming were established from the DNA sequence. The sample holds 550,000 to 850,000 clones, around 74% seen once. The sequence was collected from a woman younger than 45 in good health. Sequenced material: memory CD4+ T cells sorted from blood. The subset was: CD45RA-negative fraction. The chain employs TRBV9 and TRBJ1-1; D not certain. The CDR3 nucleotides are TGTGCCAGCAGCGTATCCCCTGAAGCTTTCTTT. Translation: CASSVSPEAFF. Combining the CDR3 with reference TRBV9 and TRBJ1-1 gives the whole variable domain DSGVTQTPKHLITATGQRVTLRCSPRSGDLSVYWYQQSLDQGLQFLIQYYNGEERAKGNILERFSAQQFPDLHSELNLSSLELGDSALYFCASSVSPEAFFGQGTRLTVV.